The next 20 T cell receptor beta chains were all read from a single sample in a study of blood T cell repertoires in COVID-19. Profiled with immunoSEQ multiplex PCR; TCRdb holds only in-frame clones, not every one. The table includes 300,000 to 400,000 clones, 80% to 90% detected once. Sequencing used PBMCs or T cells enriched from blood (not recorded which). All receptors derive from a woman in her thirties or forties with acute COVID-19.

The rearrangement links TRBV3-1 (or the pseudogene TRBV3-2) to TRBJ2-5, with D possibly matching TRBD2 (5 bases). V was pared by 5 bases and J by 0 bases, with 10 bases between. The CDR3 is 14 amino acids. Germline V lookup: CDR1 LGHDT, CDR2 YNNKEL (reference sequence). DNA for the CDR3: TGTGCCAGCAGCGACCGGACTTACCAAGAGACCCAGTACTTC. Its protein product is CASSDRTYQETQYF.

The CDR3 region is CASSPQGAETEAFF. In nucleotides, the CDR3 is TGTGCCAGCAGCCCACAGGGGGCTGAGACTGAAGCTTTCTTT. V usage is TRBV7-6 and J usage is TRBJ1-1; the match to TRBD1 covers 9 bases. This CDR3 region has 14 residues. The germline CDR1 and CDR2 sequences are SGHVS and FNYEAQ. V gave up 5 bases and J gave up 5 bases; unmatched junction bases: 6.

The chain recombines TRBV6-5 with TRBJ1-1; 7 positions agree with TRBD1. The CDR3 consists of 13 residues. Germline loops: CDR1 MNHEY, CDR2 SVGAGI. With V trimmed by 6 bases and J by 1 base, 2 bases remained unmatched. The CDR3 DNA is TGTGCCAGCAGCGACAGGGAGAACACTGAAGCTTTCTTT. Encoded protein: CASSDRENTEAFF.

In DNA, the CDR3 is TGTGCCAGCATGATGGGCAAGGGGACTGAAGCTTTCTTT. Amino acids: CASMMGKGTEAFF. The chain couples TRBV6-5 to TRBJ1-1, with a possible D match to TRBD1 (5 bases). This CDR3 spans 13 amino acids. Per germline, CDR1 MNHEY and CDR2 SVGAGI. V lost 7 bases, J lost 5 bases, and 14 bases lay in between.

The chain couples TRBV28 to TRBJ1-5, with TRBD1 identical over 7 bases. CDR3 length: 15 residues. Germline V gives CDR1 MDHEN, CDR2 SYDVKM. V trimming: 4 bases; J trimming: 6 bases; junction bases outside the gene matches: 9. The CDR3 nucleotides are TGTGCCAGCAGTTATAAACAGGGGCGAGGTCAGCCCCAGCATTTT. Translated: CASSYKQGRGQPQHF.

The rearrangement joins TRBV3-1 (or the pseudogene TRBV3-2) to TRBJ1-3, with 7 bases identical to TRBD1. V dropped 5 bases and J dropped 4; count of bases not matched to a gene: 5. The CDR3 length is 14 residues. Germline values: CDR1 LGHDT, CDR2 YNNKEL (reference sequence). For the CDR3, the DNA is TGTGCCAGCAGCACGGGACAGAGCGGAAACACCATATATTTT. Its protein product is CASSTGQSGNTIYF.

The gene calls are TRBV15 and TRBJ2-7, with TRBD1 as a possible D gene (6 bases). Trimming removed 1 base at V and 4 bases at J, with 14 bases between. There are 15 residues in the CDR3. The germline gives CDR1 LNHNV, CDR2 YYDKDF (reference sequence). The CDR3 region is CATSRAPGQRYEQYF. In DNA, the CDR3 is TGTGCCACCAGCAGAGCACCGGGACAACGATACGAGCAGTACTTC.

CDR3 nucleotide sequence: TGTGCCAGCAGTGGGGACAGGGGTTACAATGAGCAGTTCTTC. As protein: CASSGDRGYNEQFF. The chain carries TRBV27 and TRBJ2-1, with 10 bases aligning to TRBD1. The V gene's germline CDR1 is MNHEY and CDR2 SMNVEV (reference sequence). The CDR3 contains 14 residues. V lost 5 bases and J lost 4; bases outside the gene matches: 2.

This chain links TRBV9 with TRBJ2-2, with 10 bases fitting TRBD1. Germline loops: CDR1 SGDLS, CDR2 YYNGEE. The V gene end was trimmed by 3 bases and the J gene end by 7 bases; junction bases not matched to a gene: 9. The CDR3 spans 16 residues. CDR3 region: CASSARTGGLSGELFF. CDR3 bases: TGTGCCAGCAGCGCGAGGACAGGGGGGTTAAGCGGGGAGCTGTTTTTT.

This clone was recorded a few times. V gene TRBV4-2 combines with J gene TRBJ1-5; unclear D gene. This CDR3 contains 17 residues. CDR1 LGHNA and CDR2 YNFKEQ come from the germline V gene. Trimming cost V 0 bases and J 7 bases, with 19 bases left between them. The chain's CDR3 is CASSQESPRHFIQPQHF. The CDR3 DNA reads TGTGCCAGCAGCCAAGAGAGTCCGAGGCACTTCATCCAGCCCCAGCATTTT.

The chain couples TRBV9 to TRBJ2-6, with D possibly matching TRBD2 (5 bases). The V and J ends lost 0 bases and 2 bases respectively, with 6 bases between them. The CDR3 totals 15 residues. Germline-derived CDR1 and CDR2 are SGDLS and YYNGEE. CDR3 sequence reads: CASSVEGAGANVLTF. The CDR3 DNA follows: TGTGCCAGCAGCGTAGAGGGAGCTGGGGCCAACGTCCTGACTTTC.

This clone was picked up a small number of times. The chain uses TRBV12-5 and TRBJ1-2; tentatively, D is TRBD1 (5 bases). This CDR3 has 12 amino acids. V was trimmed by 6 bases and J by 4 bases, leaving 9 bases between them. Germline CDR1 reads LGHNT; CDR2 reads FRNRAP. DNA for the CDR3: TGTGCTAGTGGGGCAGGGTTCTATGGCTACACCTTC. Amino acids: CASGAGFYGYTF.

V gene TRBV29-1 combines with J gene TRBJ2-2; 7 nucleotides line up with TRBD2. The CDR3 has 16 amino acids. Per the germline V gene, CDR1 is SQVTM and CDR2 is ANQGSEA. Losses at the gene ends were 2 bases for V and 1 base for J; bases not matched to a gene: 7. CDR3 residues: CSVEQGASGNTGELFF. Here the CDR3 DNA reads TGCAGCGTTGAACAAGGGGCTAGCGGGAACACCGGGGAGCTGTTTTTT.

V gene TRBV19 combines with J gene TRBJ2-3; 8 bases map to TRBD2. The J segment lost 2 bases and the V segment lost 6 bases, leaving 10 bases of the junction unmatched. This CDR3 has 16 amino acids. Germline V CDR1 and CDR2: LNHDA, SQIVND (reference sequence). CDR3 amino acids: CASSPGLALDTDTQYF. The CDR3 region has the DNA TGTGCCAGTAGCCCAGGACTAGCTCTTGACACAGATACGCAGTATTTT.

Turning to this clone: A clone one base away is much larger, so this may be a read error. Other DNA sequences of this sample code for an identical CDR3. J is TRBJ2-7 and V is TRBV7-8, with TRBD2 identical over 7 bases. CDR3 length equals 17 residues. Germline V CDR1 and CDR2: SGHVS, FQNEAQ. Germline trimming cut 3 bases from V and 0 bases from J; bases unmatched to any gene: 11. The CDR3 DNA sequence: TGTGCCAGCAGCTTGGGGTGGGGGGGAGGGAGCTCCTACGAGCAGTACTTC. Translating it yields CASSLGWGGGSSYEQYF.

V and J are TRBV24-1 and TRBJ2-1; 8 bases match TRBD1. The germline gives CDR1 KGHDR, CDR2 SFDVKD. Trimming cost V 4 bases and J 5 bases; bases outside gene matches: 9. This CDR3 region has 16 residues. The CDR3 region is CATSDGTGRGDNEQFF. CDR3 nucleotides: TGTGCCACCAGTGACGGGACAGGAAGGGGAGACAATGAGCAGTTCTTC.

This chain connects TRBV5-1 to TRBJ1-2; the match to TRBD1 covers 9 bases. The CDR3 loop spans 15 amino acids. The V gene's germline CDR1 is SGHRS and CDR2 YFSETQ. V dropped 4 bases and J dropped 2; count of bases not matched to a gene: 6. The CDR3 coding sequence is TGCGCCAGCAGCACCTCCGGGACAGGGAACTATGGCTACACCTTC. Protein sequence: CASSTSGTGNYGYTF. The full variable domain, in which reference TRBV5-1 and TRBJ1-2 provide the parts outside the CDR3, is KAGVTQTPRYLIKTRGQQVTLSCSPISGHRSVSWYQQTPGQGLQFLFEYFSETQRNKGNFPGRFSGRQFSNSRSEMNVSTLELGDSALYLCASSTSGTGNYGYTFGSGTRLTVV.

The genes are TRBV10-3 and TRBJ2-5, with D perhaps TRBD2 (7 bases). The CDR3 has 16 residues. Trimming took 1 base from V and 3 from J, leaving 15 bases between them. CDR1 is ENHRY, CDR2 SYGVKD, per germline. The CDR3 here is CAISEWGREKEETQYF. CDR3 nucleotide sequence: TGTGCCATCAGTGAGTGGGGGCGGGAGAAAGAAGAGACCCAGTACTTC.

CDR3 nucleotide sequence: TGTGCCAGCAGCCCATCCGGGACTAGCCGAGAGACCCAGTACTTC. This codes for CASSPSGTSRETQYF. This chain connects TRBV6-2 or TRBV6-3 to TRBJ2-5; 9 bases match TRBD2. Germline CDR1 is MNHEY and CDR2 is SVGEGT. The CDR3 totals 15 residues. V shed 6 bases and J 4 bases; nucleotides not matched to a gene: 9.

The chain recombines TRBV5-1 with TRBJ2-1; 7 nucleotides align to TRBD1. The germline V gene encodes CDR1 SGHRS and CDR2 YFSETQ. The CDR3 extends over 15 amino acids. V was pared by 0 bases and J by 4 bases, with 4 bases of the junction left unmatched. CDR3 amino acids: CASSLGDRTYNEQFF. Written as DNA, the CDR3 is TGCGCCAGCAGCTTGGGGGACAGAACGTACAATGAGCAGTTCTTC.